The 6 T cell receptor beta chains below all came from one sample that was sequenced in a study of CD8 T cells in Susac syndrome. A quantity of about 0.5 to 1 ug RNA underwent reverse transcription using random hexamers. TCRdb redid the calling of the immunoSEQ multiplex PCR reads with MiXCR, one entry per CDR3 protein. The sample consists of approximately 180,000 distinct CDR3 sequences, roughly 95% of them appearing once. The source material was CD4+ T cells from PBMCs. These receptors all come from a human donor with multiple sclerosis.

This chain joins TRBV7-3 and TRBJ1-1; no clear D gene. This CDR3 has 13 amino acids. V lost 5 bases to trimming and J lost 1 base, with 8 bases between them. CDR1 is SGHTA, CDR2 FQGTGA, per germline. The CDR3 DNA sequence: TGTGCCAGCAGCCTAGGATCGAACACTGAAGCTTTCTTT. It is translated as CASSLGSNTEAFF.

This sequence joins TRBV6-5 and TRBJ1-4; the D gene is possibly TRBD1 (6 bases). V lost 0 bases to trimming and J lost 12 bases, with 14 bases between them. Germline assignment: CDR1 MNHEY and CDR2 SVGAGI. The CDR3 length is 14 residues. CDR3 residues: CASSYSGTGSELFF. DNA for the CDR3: TGTGCCAGCAGTTACTCGGGCACAGGGTCGGAACTGTTTTTT.

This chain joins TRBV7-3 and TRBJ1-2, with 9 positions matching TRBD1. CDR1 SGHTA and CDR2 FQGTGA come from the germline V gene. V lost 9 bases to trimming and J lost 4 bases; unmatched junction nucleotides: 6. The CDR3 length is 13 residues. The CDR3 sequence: CASSDRGSYGYTF. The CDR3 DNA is TGTGCCAGTTCGGACAGGGGAAGCTATGGCTACACCTTC. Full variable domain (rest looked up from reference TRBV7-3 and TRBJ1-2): GAGVSQTPSNKVTEKGKYVELRCDPISGHTALYWYRQSLGQGPEFLIYFQGTGAADDSGLPNDRFFAVRPEGSVSTLKIQRTERGDSAVYLCASSDRGSYGYTFGSGTRLTVV.

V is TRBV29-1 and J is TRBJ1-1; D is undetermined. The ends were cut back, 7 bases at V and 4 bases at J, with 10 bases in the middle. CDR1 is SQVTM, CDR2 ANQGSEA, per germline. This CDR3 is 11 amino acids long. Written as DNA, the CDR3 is TGCAGCGCCCTGTCTCCCACTGAAGCTTTCTTT. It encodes CSALSPTEAFF.

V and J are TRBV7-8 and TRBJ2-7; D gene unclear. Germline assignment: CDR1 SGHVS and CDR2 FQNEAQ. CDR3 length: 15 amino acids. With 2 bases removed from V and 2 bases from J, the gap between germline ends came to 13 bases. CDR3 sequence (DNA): TGTGCCAGCAGCTTATCTTCCCATGGTACCTACGAGCAGTACTTC. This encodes CASSLSSHGTYEQYF.

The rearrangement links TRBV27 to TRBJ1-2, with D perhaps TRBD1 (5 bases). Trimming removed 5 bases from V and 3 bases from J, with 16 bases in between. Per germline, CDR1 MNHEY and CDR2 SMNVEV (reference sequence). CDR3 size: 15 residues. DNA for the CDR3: TGTGCCAGCAGTCAGACAGTTCAACTCTACTATGGCTACACCTTC. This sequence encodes CASSQTVQLYYGYTF.